This TCR beta chain was recorded in a study of a mutant IDH1 vaccine in newly diagnosed glioma. Looking at the study overall: Treated patients were roughly 62% male, roughly 38% female, mean age about 41 years. Former treatment meant radiotherapy, temozolomide, or both; the majority had gotten both.

The repertoire was sequenced with immunoSEQ multiplex PCR; TCRdb's copy has only in-frame clones and lacks some. The sample shows about 32,000 clones, over 75% of them seen only once. Time point described: baseline, week 1 (first vaccination visit). Treatment: pre-vaccination baseline after standard-of-care therapy. The CDR3 loop spans 16 amino acids. Germline CDR1 and CDR2: MNHEY and SVGAGI. The V gene lost 4 bases and the J gene lost 6 bases, with 18 bases spanning the gap. Whole-study findings and limits: Vaccination elicited immune responses in around 92% of patients.

As concerns this clone: The antigen is undetermined.

Sample: PBMCs, taken from a glioma patient treated with radiotherapy, temozolomide or both. The rearrangement joins TRBV6-5 to TRBJ2-2; tentative D call: TRBD2 (7 bases). The TCR sequence derives from a man aged 30 to 45 with glioma. CDR3 sequence (DNA): TGTGCCAGCAGTTCCTATCGGGGGGAGGGGGCCGGGGAGCTGTTTTTT. It codes for CASSSYRGEGAGELFF.